This T cell receptor (beta chain) was captured in a study of coeliac disease. The data were produced by immunoSEQ multiplex PCR, yet TCRdb's version contains in-frame clones alone and is incomplete. The sample contains about 4,000 clones, about 59% of which appear only once. A note on this clone: Its antigen is unknown.

Findings of the study overall: Published gliadin-specific TRB sequences appeared in about 55% of the 18 coeliac samples, 1 of 6 controls. Largely private TRB repertoires meant most sequences were sample-unique. According to the authors, this method cannot detect gliadin-specific T cells in an unbiased way. Lower clonality than controls marked TRB and TRG repertoires from active celiac intraepithelial and lamina propria samples.

The TCR originated in a man aged 70 or older without celiac disease. Sequencing input: lymphocytes from the gut lamina propria.

The CDR3 loop reads CASSLGTTGTTGELFF. CDR3 sequence (DNA): TGTGCCAGCAGCTTAGGAACGACAGGGACCACCGGGGAGCTGTTTTTT. The chain combines TRBV7-6 with TRBJ2-2; TRBD1 agrees at 7 bases. CDR3 length: 16 residues. Germline V gene sequence: CDR1 SGHVS, CDR2 FNYEAQ. Trimming cost V 1 base and J 4 bases; bases outside gene matches: 6. The whole variable domain, filled in from reference TRBV7-6 and TRBJ2-2, reads GAGVSQSPRYKVTKRGQDVALRCDPISGHVSLYWYRQALGQGPEFLTYFNYEAQQDKSGLPNDRFSAERPEGSISTLTIQRTEQRDSAMYRCASSLGTTGTTGELFFGEGSRLTVL.